Shown below are 8 T cell receptor beta chains from a single sample sequenced in a study of low-dose radiotherapy and immunotherapy resistance in tumors. TRAV- and TRBV-specific primers were used for first-strand cDNA, which covered alpha and beta chains. PCR amplification of the TCRs was performed with Phusion for 20 PCR cycles, and it relied on a constant-region primer together with a V-primer adapter. TCRdb re-called the reads with MiXCR, one entry per CDR3 protein. The sample has about 15,000 distinct CDR3 sequences, roughly 60% seen once. The receptors were sampled from a human donor with advanced metastatic prostate, ovarian, gallbladder or colorectal cancer (not recorded which). This table probably holds off-target reads from a library built for another chain.

The V gene is TRBV4-3, the J gene TRBJ1-3, with TRBD1 matching over 9 bases. This CDR3 spans 15 amino acids. Germline CDR1 and CDR2: LGHNA and YSLEER. V lost 4 bases and J lost 3; bases outside the gene matches: 4. CDR3 loop: CASSPGTGLGNTIYF. The DNA for the CDR3 is TGCGCCAGCAGCCCCGGGACAGGGCTTGGAAACACCATATATTTT.

V usage is TRBV19 and J usage is TRBJ2-7; weak D call: TRBD1 (5 bases). V was shortened by 3 bases and J by 3 bases, with 9 bases between the two germline ends. CDR1 LNHDA and CDR2 SQIVND come from the germline V gene (reference sequence). The CDR3 totals 13 residues. The CDR3 is CASSIVRDYEQYF. Written as DNA, the CDR3 is TGTGCCAGTAGTATTGTCAGGGACTACGAGCAGTACTTC.

The chain joins TRBV12-3 or TRBV12-4 to TRBJ1-2; D may be TRBD1 (6 bases). Deletions cut 7 bases from V and 2 bases from J, with 17 bases between. This CDR3 is 15 amino acids long. The CDR3 DNA is TGTGCCAGCACCCACAACGGGGGCGCCAACTATGGCTACACCTTC. Its protein is CASTHNGGANYGYTF.

This clonotype showed up just a few times. The chain combines TRBV4-3 with TRBJ2-7; 7 bases match TRBD1. CDR1 and CDR2 from the germline V gene are LGHNA and YSLEER. With 0 bases clipped from V and 4 bases from J, the junction kept 6 bases outside the gene matches. This CDR3 has 15 residues. CDR3 nucleotide sequence: TGCGCCAGCAGCCAAGATTTTCCAGGGGGATACGAGCAGTACTTC. Amino acids: CASSQDFPGGYEQYF.

This clonotype is classed as large. The chain carries TRBV28 and TRBJ2-1, with 9 positions matching TRBD2. The CDR3 contains 16 residues. The ends lost 7 bases at V and 7 bases at J; junction bases unmatched: 14. Germline V gene data show CDR1 as MDHEN and CDR2 as SYDVKM. Here the CDR3 DNA reads TGTGCCAGCAAGTCTATAGCGGGAGTGTACCGAAATGAGCAGTTCTTC. Translated: CASKSIAGVYRNEQFF.

The J gene is TRBJ1-2, the V gene TRBV15; possibly TRBD1 for D (5 bases). V lost 4 bases and J lost 3, with 15 bases in between. CDR3 size: 15 residues. Germline lookup yields CDR1 LNHNV and CDR2 YYDKDF (reference sequence). The CDR3 bases are TGTGCCACCAGCACTACCCAGGGAGGGGACTATGGCTACACCTTC. Translation gives CATSTTQGGDYGYTF.

The rearrangement uses TRBV6-1 and TRBJ2-3; 7 positions match TRBD2. V trimming: 4 bases; J trimming: 2 bases; junction bases outside the gene matches: 3. Germline V gene data show CDR1 as MNHNS and CDR2 as SASEGT. CDR3 length: 14 residues. CDR3 in DNA: TGTGCCAGCAGTGGGGGACTACCCACAGATACGCAGTATTTT. This encodes CASSGGLPTDTQYF.

Regarding this clonotype: The junction departs from germline at one end; a sequencing error may be responsible. The V call is TRBV5-1, the J call TRBJ2-1, with 10 bases that match TRBD2. The CDR3 is 16 residues long. Germline loops: CDR1 SGHRS, CDR2 YFSETQ. This CDR3 reads CASSLVASGSYTEQFF. CDR3 in DNA: TGCGCCAGCAGCTTGGTAGCTAGCGGGAGTTACACTGAGCAGTTCTTC.